One T cell receptor beta chain is described in this entry. Original processing methods: Amplified reference gene primers provided the basis for estimating nucleated cell counts. Only in-frame clones appear in the TCRdb table, and some are missing; sequencing was by immunoSEQ multiplex PCR. V and J calls and clone size are given by that table; D and trimming were obtained from the DNA. The repertoire holds approximately 17,000 clones, with 70% to 90% as singletons. These data belong to a study of blood T cell repertoires in COVID-19. From germline, CDR1 is LGHNA and CDR2 YSLEER. This CDR3 is 16 amino acids long. The V segment lost 0 bases and the J segment 10 bases; nucleotides outside the gene matches: 9.

The clonotype originates from a human donor in a cohort sampled during active COVID-19. The V gene is TRBV4-3, the J gene TRBJ1-6, with 7 positions matching TRBD1. The sample comprised peripheral blood. The CDR3 DNA sequence: TGCGCCAGCAGCCAAGAATCGCAGGGGGTTGGCTCACCCCTCCACTTT. Translation gives CASSQESQGVGSPLHF.